These 2 T cell receptor beta chains came from one sample sequenced in a study of T cells in Graves' hyperthyroidism and ophthalmopathy. Amplified TCR beta CDR3 regions came from RNA transcripts. An initial round of RT-PCR targeting the TCR CDR3 relied on the HTBI primer set. TCRdb analysed the multiplex PCR reads with MiXCR anew, one entry per CDR3 protein. Of some 440,000 distinct CDR3 sequences in the sample, less than 20% are singletons; the top ten hold over 12%. Sequencing input: blood. All receptors derive from a woman in her late teens or twenties with Graves' hyperthyroidism.

This clonotype has more than one count but fewer than ten. V usage is TRBV11-2 and J usage is TRBJ1-4; TRBD1 is a possible D gene (6 bases). Germline lookup yields CDR1 SGHAT and CDR2 FQNNGV. The CDR3 has 18 amino acids. V lost 6 bases, J lost 0 bases, and 20 bases lay in between. CDR3 sequence reads: CASRPGRGRDTTNEKLFF. The CDR3, as DNA: TGTGCCAGCAGACCAGGTCGGGGGCGCGATACAACTAATGAAAAACTGTTTTTT.

This clonotype was picked up many times. This sequence joins TRBV24-1 and TRBJ2-1; TRBD2 aligns across 14 bases. Germline V lookup: CDR1 KGHDR, CDR2 SFDVKD. This CDR3 contains 19 residues. The V gene end was trimmed by 4 bases and the J gene end by 6 bases; junction bases not matched to a gene: 13. The CDR3 DNA follows: TGTGCCACCAGTGAATCCGGGACTAGCGGGAGAATCTTCCTCAATGAGCAGTTCTTC. This codes for CATSESGTSGRIFLNEQFF.